This T cell receptor beta chain was sequenced during a study of control samples from healthy donors and cancer patients (dated by TCRdb to the early 2020s). CDR1 and CDR2 (MNHEY, SVGAGI) derive from the germline V gene. A distance of 6 bases separates the germline ends of V and J, which lose 6 bases and 1 base respectively. The CDR3 has 12 amino acids, counting the end cysteine and phenylalanine. Of the read, only the CDR3 DNA is kept; its 36 bases are in frame from base 1. Library preparation employed the immunoSEQ multiplex PCR assay. The source is immuneACCESS, and TCRdb retained only in-frame sequences with V and J called. Part of the clones is not carried over; for the studies checked, unresolved V genes explain less than half of this, and the remainder is unexplained. In this sample the table shows 30,000 to 40,000 clones, around four fifths of which occur a single time. Clones ranked in the top ten supply about 22% of the sample.

In its sample, this clone was seen once. This receptor's antigen is unknown. Base qualities are not provided; no much larger clone lies one nucleotide away. The sequence derives from a woman aged 55-69 years with lung cancer. Material for sequencing was PBMCs. The chain links TRBV6-5 with TRBJ1-2; the D gene cannot be resolved reliably. CDR3 loop: CASSGSNYGYTF. In nucleotides, the sequence is TGTGCCAGCAGCGGCAGTAACTATGGCTACACCTTC.